In this sample, the clone carrying this TCR beta chain turned up many times. The data derive from a study of T cell repertoires in cytomegalovirus infection. MiXCR, applied by TCRdb to the reads, yields one record per CDR3 protein. The repertoire includes about 460,000 distinct CDR3 sequences, around 11% of them detected once, and 10% sits in the top ten. Trimming took off 5 bases at V and 4 bases at J, with 15 bases between the two ends. CDR1 and CDR2 from the germline V gene are MNHEY and SMNVEV (reference sequence). The CDR3 totals 15 residues. The receptor's source is a human donor in good health (CMV status not recorded). Some clones in this sample may be carry-over from other donors' samples. Material for sequencing was PBMCs. The chain combines TRBV27 with TRBJ2-1; D not resolved. For the CDR3, the DNA is TGTGCCAGCAGTCCCTACGCAGCCACTTACAATGAGCAGTTCTTC. Protein sequence: CASSPYAATYNEQFF.